The rows below give T cell receptor beta chains drawn from one sample of a study of Ad26.COV2.S vaccination and SARS-CoV-2 variants. Method: immunoSEQ multiplex PCR; TCRdb's copy keeps in-frame clones and lacks some. The data contain over 400,000 clones, roughly nine tenths of them seen just once; the ten biggest clones take up about 2.7%. Sequencing used peripheral blood, obtained in a trial of Ad26.COV2.S vaccine versus placebo. These receptors were collected from a person between 18 and 65 years old who received the Ad26.COV2.S COVID-19 vaccine or a placebo. Each CDR3 is given with its conserved first and last residue. The D gene is left open where the match is weak. Clone size is stated in some rows and not others, as once, few, many or a class when expanded.

v_gene: TRBV7-8; abundance: .; j_gene: TRBJ2-1; d_gene: TRBD2; CDR3nt: TGTGCCAGCAGCCTCCGGGAGGGTATCTACAATGAGCAGTTCTTC; CDR3aa: CASSLREGIYNEQFF
v_gene: TRBV7-2; abundance: .; j_gene: TRBJ2-1; d_gene: TRBD2; CDR3nt: TGTGCCAGCAGCTTTACTAGCGGGAGCGATGAGCAGTTCTTC; CDR3aa: CASSFTSGSDEQFF
v_gene: TRBV19; abundance: .; j_gene: TRBJ2-7; d_gene: TRBD2; CDR3nt: TGTGCCAGTACCGAAACTAGCGGGGGTCCCTACGAGCAGTACTTC; CDR3aa: CASTETSGGPYEQYF
v_gene: TRBV5-8; abundance: .; j_gene: TRBJ2-3; d_gene: TRBD2; CDR3nt: TGTGCCAGCCCCTATCCCCCACTAGCGGCGAACACAGATACGCAGTATTTT; CDR3aa: CASPYPPLAANTDTQYF
v_gene: TRBV7-3; abundance: .; j_gene: TRBJ1-1; d_gene: .; CDR3nt: TGTGCCAGCGGGACGCAGGGAGGCACTGAAGCTTTCTTT; CDR3aa: CASGTQGGTEAFF
v_gene: TRBV4-3; abundance: once; j_gene: TRBJ2-7; d_gene: .; CDR3nt: TGCGCCAGCAGCGAAGGGGAGCACTACGAGCAGTACTTC; CDR3aa: CASSEGEHYEQYF
v_gene: TRBV6-5; abundance: .; j_gene: TRBJ1-2; d_gene: .; CDR3nt: TGTGCCAGCAGTTACTTCTCAGGGATTTCTAACTATGGCTACACCTTC; CDR3aa: CASSYFSGISNYGYTF
v_gene: TRBV7-9; abundance: few; j_gene: TRBJ2-4; d_gene: .; CDR3nt: TGTGCCAGCAGCTTAGGCTACTTCCGGGACGTGAAAAACATTCAGTACTTC; CDR3aa: CASSLGYFRDVKNIQYF
v_gene: TRBV9; abundance: .; j_gene: TRBJ2-5; d_gene: .; CDR3nt: TGTGCCAGCAGCGTTCTCTCTAGCGCAGAGACCCAGTACTTC; CDR3aa: CASSVLSSAETQYF
v_gene: TRBV5-1; abundance: few; j_gene: TRBJ1-1; d_gene: TRBD1; CDR3nt: TGCGCCAGCAGCGGCAGACAGGGCACGAACACTGAAGCTTTCTTT; CDR3aa: CASSGRQGTNTEAFF